This TCR beta chain comes out of a study of T cell responses to AZD1222 COVID-19 vaccine. Study observations and caveats: Sampling that yielded the repertoires occurred only after the peak T cell response. An increase in Spike-specific TCR breadth and depth was observed after two AZD1222 doses. Seropositive status at baseline applied to only five or six AZD1222 recipients.

In the case of this clone: Its antigen is undetermined.

V lost 7 bases and J 1 base, leaving 14 bases between the germline ends. The CDR3 length is 15 residues. Germline CDR1 SNHLY, CDR2 FYNNEI. Clones were sequenced by immunoSEQ multiplex PCR, and TCRdb holds only the in-frame ones, with some missing. The table includes approximately 85,000 clones, around 85% detected once. Sample: peripheral blood, taken on day 0 of AZD1222 vaccination. This sequence joins TRBV2 and TRBJ1-5; D perhaps matches TRBD1 (6 bases). This sequence was found in an adult in good health. This chain's CDR3 is CASKGQTLSNQPQHF. Written as DNA, the CDR3 is TGTGCCAGCAAAGGACAGACCCTAAGCAATCAGCCCCAGCATTTT.